This TCR beta chain was captured by sequencing in a study of blood T cells in healthy people across ages. This clonotype was counted once. A J-beta primer mix and a sample-barcoded 5' primer were used in a second PCR of roughly 7 to 12 cycles. TCRdb re-called the 5' RACE reads through MiXCR, storing one row per CDR3 protein. Of about 1.4 million distinct CDR3 sequences in the sample, 45% to 70% were seen once. V trimming: 2 bases; J trimming: 1 base; junction bases outside the gene matches: 9. The CDR3 totals 17 residues. Germline V gene data show CDR1 as LGHNA and CDR2 as YNFKEQ. The receptor was derived from a man aged 18 to 35 in good health. The sample comprised blood. This sequence joins TRBV4-2 and TRBJ1-1; 8 nucleotides align to TRBD1. The CDR3 DNA reads as TGTGCCAGCAGCCAAATGGACAGGGCCGGGAAGAACACTGAAGCTTTCTTT. Its protein product is CASSQMDRAGKNTEAFF.